A single sample gave rise to the 15 T cell receptor beta chains below, sequenced in a study of response to subunit inactivated influenza vaccine. TCRdb re-derived calls from the RT-PCR reads in MiXCR, one entry per CDR3 protein. The sample records some 300,000 distinct CDR3 sequences, roughly 22% being singletons. Specimen: PBMCs from blood, collected approximately 20 months after vaccination. Receptors were obtained from a man aged 50-75 years who received an inactivated influenza vaccine.

The chain couples TRBV7-8 to TRBJ2-7; D is unresolved. V was shortened by 2 bases and J by 0 bases, with 17 bases between the two germline ends. CDR3 size: 17 residues. Germline-derived CDR1 and CDR2 are SGHVS and FQNEAQ. For the CDR3, the DNA is TGTGCCAGCAGCTTATTGGTGCGCCAGGAAAGCTCCTACGAGCAGTACTTC. Its protein product is CASSLLVRQESSYEQYF. Drawing the rest from reference TRBV7-8 and TRBJ2-7, the complete variable domain is GAGVSQSPRYKVAKRGQDVALRCDPISGHVSLFWYQQALGQGPEFLTYFQNEAQLDKSGLPSDRFFAERPEGSVSTLKIQRTQQEDSAVYLCASSLLVRQESSYEQYFGPGTRLTVT.

The chain combines TRBV7-2 with TRBJ1-5, with D unclear. The V gene lost 7 bases and the J gene lost 3 bases, with 13 bases spanning the gap. CDR1 and CDR2 from the germline V gene are SGHTA and FQGNSA. CDR3 length equals 14 residues. DNA for the CDR3: TGTGCCAGCAAAGAAGTGGCAGCCAATCAGCCCCAGCATTTT. The encoded protein is CASKEVAANQPQHF. Variable domain in full (rest from reference TRBV7-2 and TRBJ1-5): GAGVSQSPSNKVTEKGKDVELRCDPISGHTALYWYRQSLGQGLEFLIYFQGNSAPDKSGLPSDRFSAERTGGSVSTLTIQRTQQEDSAVYLCASKEVAANQPQHFGDGTRLSIL.

The J gene is TRBJ1-6, the V gene TRBV5-6, with D unclear. The CDR3 consists of 14 residues. V was cut by 4 bases and J by 6 bases, with 11 bases left in between. The germline CDR1 and CDR2 sequences are SGHDT and YYEEEE. CDR3 loop: CASSPGPINSPLHF. CDR3 bases: TGTGCCAGCAGCCCTGGACCGATTAATTCACCCCTCCACTTT.

This clonotype was found many times. The chain uses TRBV27 and TRBJ1-1; D might be TRBD1 (6 bases). The CDR3 sequence is 15 residues long. Germline CDR1 reads MNHEY; CDR2 reads SMNVEV (reference sequence). The V and J ends lost 6 bases and 1 base respectively, with 15 bases between them. The CDR3, as DNA: TGTGCCAGCAGCACTACAGGGTTAGGGAACACTGAAGCTTTCTTT. This encodes CASSTTGLGNTEAFF.

This clonotype was observed a few times. The rearrangement links TRBV12-3 or TRBV12-4 to TRBJ1-5, with 7 bases lining up with TRBD1. V trimming: 0 bases; J trimming: 2 bases; junction bases outside the gene matches: 13. The CDR3 has 19 amino acids. The CDR3 loop reads CASSLAVFQGGEGNQPQHF. As DNA, the CDR3 is TGTGCCAGCAGTTTAGCGGTTTTTCAGGGGGGTGAGGGCAATCAGCCCCAGCATTTT.

This clonotype came up a few times. V is TRBV3-1 and J is TRBJ2-5; TRBD2 matches 12 bases. Germline CDR1 is LGHDT and CDR2 is YNNKEL (reference sequence). The CDR3 is made up of 16 amino acids. V lost 5 bases and J lost 2; bases outside the gene matches: 6. The CDR3 nucleotides read TGTGCCAGCAGCGACAGGACTAGCGGGAATCAAGAGACCCAGTACTTC. Protein sequence: CASSDRTSGNQETQYF.

This chain joins TRBV5-1 and TRBJ1-5; maybe TRBD1 (5 bases). The ends were cut back, 4 bases at V and 4 bases at J, with 18 bases in the middle. The germline gives CDR1 SGHRS, CDR2 YFSETQ. The CDR3 extends over 16 amino acids. The CDR3 DNA reads as TGCGCCAGCAGCCCAGGACACTCCAACGGGAATCAGCCCCAGCATTTT. Its protein product is CASSPGHSNGNQPQHF.

The chain is built from TRBV4-1 and TRBJ1-1, with D perhaps matching TRBD1 (6 bases). Trimming pared 4 bases from V and 4 bases from J, leaving 16 bases between. CDR1 is MGHRA and CDR2 is YSYEKL in the germline V gene. CDR3 length equals 15 residues. The CDR3: CASSLPGGGPTEAFF. Written as DNA, the CDR3 is TGCGCCAGCAGCCTCCCGGGGGGGGGGCCCACTGAAGCTTTCTTT.

The V call is TRBV5-1, the J call TRBJ2-1; the match to TRBD1 covers 9 bases. This CDR3 comprises 15 residues. With 6 bases clipped from V and 4 bases from J, the junction kept 8 bases outside the gene matches. Germline V CDR1 and CDR2: SGHRS, YFSETQ. CDR3 in DNA: TGCGCCAGCACGAGGACAGGGGAATTATACAATGAGCAGTTCTTC. This translates into CASTRTGELYNEQFF.

This clonotype has just a few counts. The chain is built from TRBV3-1 and TRBJ1-2, with D hard to call. This CDR3 spans 14 amino acids. Germline CDR1 LGHDT, CDR2 YNNKEL (reference sequence). The V end lost 2 bases, the J end lost 5 bases, and 12 bases lay between the germline ends. The CDR3 sequence is CASSQRGPFYGYTF. CDR3 in DNA: TGTGCCAGCAGCCAAAGAGGCCCGTTTTATGGCTACACCTTC.

This chain links TRBV28 with TRBJ1-5, with 8 nucleotides matching TRBD1. Trimming removed 9 bases from V and 2 bases from J; junction bases left unmatched: 6. This CDR3 has 14 amino acids. Germline lookup yields CDR1 MDHEN and CDR2 SYDVKM. CDR3 bases: TGTGCCAGATGGACAGGGACTGGCAATCAGCCCCAGCATTTT. Translating it yields CARWTGTGNQPQHF.

This clonotype appeared many times. The chain carries TRBV20-1 and TRBJ1-2; D gene unclear. The CDR3 contains 13 residues. Germline-derived CDR1 and CDR2 are DFQATT and SNEGSKA (reference sequence). V was shortened by 5 bases and J by 7 bases, with 17 bases between the two germline ends. The CDR3 region has the DNA TGCAGTGCTTACTGGACGCTACTATCTGGCTACACCTTC. Translated, it gives CSAYWTLLSGYTF.

The chain carries TRBV12-3 or TRBV12-4 and TRBJ2-1, with D perhaps TRBD2 (6 bases). This CDR3 spans 13 amino acids. V lost 5 bases and J lost 6, with 11 bases in between. CDR3 region: CASSPLSGNEQFF. CDR3 DNA: TGTGCCAGCAGTCCGCTTAGCGGCAATGAGCAGTTCTTC.

This clonotype was detected a few times. V usage is TRBV5-1 and J usage is TRBJ2-2; TRBD1 matches at 8 bases. The CDR3 consists of 14 residues. V trimming: 7 bases; J trimming: 3 bases; junction bases outside the gene matches: 5. CDR1 is SGHRS, CDR2 YFSETQ, per germline. CDR3 sequence (DNA): TGCGCCAGCGCGGGACAGGACCACACCGGGGAGCTGTTTTTT. This sequence encodes CASAGQDHTGELFF.

This clonotype was seen a few times. CDR3: CSAPGGPNQPQHF. The CDR3, as DNA: TGCAGTGCACCAGGGGGCCCCAATCAGCCCCAGCATTTT. The chain carries TRBV20-1 and TRBJ1-5; 8 bases are shared with TRBD1. CDR1 and CDR2 (germline): DFQATT, SNEGSKA (reference sequence). The V and J ends lost 6 bases and 3 bases, in that order; junction bases with no gene match: 4. There are 13 residues in the CDR3.